The sequence of this TCR beta chain was determined in a study of blood T cell repertoires in COVID-19. Turning to the study itself: T cells, B-cell-depleted T cells, or PBMCs supplied cDNA or gDNA.

As processed by the authors: Amplification from reference gene primers served as the basis for estimated nucleated cell counts. Generated by immunoSEQ multiplex PCR, the TCRdb table keeps only in-frame clones and is missing some. V and J calls and clone size are copied from that table; D and trimming were computed from the DNA. The sample lists more than 120,000 clones; 87% were seen once. The V gene's germline CDR1 is SGHTS and CDR2 YDEGEE. V shed 4 bases and J shed 5 bases, with 12 bases lying between them. CDR3 length: 14 amino acids. Sequencing was carried out using peripheral blood. The chain combines TRBV5-8 with TRBJ1-4; weak D call: TRBD1 (6 bases). The TCR originated in a man between 50 and 59 years old who had recovered from COVID-19. DNA for the CDR3: TGTGCCAGCAGCCCCGGACAGCCCAATGAAAAACTGTTTTTT. Its translation: CASSPGQPNEKLFF.